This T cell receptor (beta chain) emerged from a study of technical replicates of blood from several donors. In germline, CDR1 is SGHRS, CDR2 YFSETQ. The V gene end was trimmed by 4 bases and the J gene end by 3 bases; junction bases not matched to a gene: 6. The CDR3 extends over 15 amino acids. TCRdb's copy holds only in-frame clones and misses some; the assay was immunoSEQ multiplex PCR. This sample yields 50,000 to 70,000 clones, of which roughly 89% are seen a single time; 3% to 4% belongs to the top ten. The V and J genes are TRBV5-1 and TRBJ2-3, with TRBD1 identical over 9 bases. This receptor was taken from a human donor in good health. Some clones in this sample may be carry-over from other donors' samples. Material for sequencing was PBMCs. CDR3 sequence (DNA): TGCGCCAGCAGCCCGGGGACAGGGCGAACAGATACGCAGTATTTT. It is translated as CASSPGTGRTDTQYF. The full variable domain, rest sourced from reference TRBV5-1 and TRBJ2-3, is KAGVTQTPRYLIKTRGQQVTLSCSPISGHRSVSWYQQTPGQGLQFLFEYFSETQRNKGNFPGRFSGRQFSNSRSEMNVSTLELGDSALYLCASSPGTGRTDTQYFGPGTRLTVL.